A single sample is the source of the 23 T cell receptor beta chains below, sequenced in a study of vaccination effects on CD4 cells after COVID-19. The antigens for these receptors are not known. Before sequencing took place, the ViraFEST assay used viral peptide pools to expand antigen-specific CD4+ T cells. It was after nine to ten days of culture that CD4+ T cells were isolated. Sometime from March through December 2020, the person acquired a SARS-CoV-2 infection that PCR confirmed. The data were produced by immunoSEQ multiplex PCR, yet TCRdb's version contains in-frame clones alone and is incomplete. The data hold 40,000 to 50,000 clones, with roughly 65% observed a single time. The sequences come from CD4+ T cells from PBMCs cultured with a peptide pool, collected before COVID-19 vaccination. These receptors were obtained from a human donor who had a prior SARS-CoV-2 infection.

The J gene is TRBJ2-5, the V gene TRBV5-5; possibly TRBD1 for D (5 bases). This CDR3 is built from 15 residues. The germline V and J ends were trimmed by 1 base and 3 bases, with 13 bases remaining between them. Looked up from germline, CDR1 is SGHKS and CDR2 is YYEKEE (reference sequence). The CDR3 is CASSLTPLREETQYF. CDR3 in DNA: TGTGCCAGCAGCTTGACCCCACTCAGGGAAGAGACCCAGTACTTC. Complete variable domain (other parts from reference TRBV5-5 and TRBJ2-5): DAGVTQSPTHLIKTRGQQVTLRCSPISGHKSVSWYQQVLGQGPQFIFQYYEKEERGRGNFPDRFSARQFPNYSSELNVNALLLGDSALYLCASSLTPLREETQYFGPGTRLLVL.

The J gene is TRBJ2-7, the V gene TRBV2, with 7 bases that match TRBD1. The germline V gene encodes CDR1 SNHLY and CDR2 FYNNEI. This CDR3 spans 12 amino acids. V was pared by 4 bases and J by 3 bases, with 0 bases of the junction left unmatched. CDR3 nucleotide sequence: TGTGCCAGCAGTGGACAGGGCTACGAGCAGTACTTC. Translation gives CASSGQGYEQYF.

The CDR3 loop is CASSQSTNQPQHF. For the CDR3, the DNA is TGCGCCAGCAGCCAATCGACGAATCAGCCCCAGCATTTT. V and J are TRBV4-1 and TRBJ1-5; D not resolved. This CDR3 region has 13 residues. V lost 2 bases and J 4 bases, leaving 6 bases between the germline ends. Germline values: CDR1 MGHRA, CDR2 YSYEKL.

V gene TRBV23-1 combines with J gene TRBJ2-2, with 7 nucleotides matching TRBD1. TRBV23-1 is marked as an open reading frame, function uncertain. The CDR3 has 18 residues. J was trimmed by 2 bases and V by 5 bases; bases with no gene match: 14. The CDR3 spells CASSTRRVRQGNTGELFF. The DNA of the CDR3 is TGCGCCAGCAGTACCCGTCGTGTGAGACAGGGTAACACCGGGGAGCTGTTTTTT.

V is TRBV21-1 and J is TRBJ2-5; the table's D call of TRBD2 was not tested on the DNA. TRBV21-1 is shown as a pseudogene. CDR3 length: 16 amino acids. CDR3 DNA: TGTGCCAGCAGCACACTCGACGCGGGGGGGGGAGAGACCCAGTACTTC. Protein product: CASSTLDAGGGETQYF.

This clone was counted between two and nine times. The chain has TRBV4-3 and TRBJ1-2; no firm D call. The CDR3 covers 12 residues. The V gene's germline CDR1 is LGHNA and CDR2 YSLEER. Trimming stripped 3 bases from V and 1 base from J, with 3 bases between. CDR3 nucleotide sequence: TGCGCCAGCAGCCAGGGTAACTATGGCTACACCTTC. Amino acid sequence: CASSQGNYGYTF.

On this clone: One junction end disagrees with the germline gene, perhaps due to a read error. The chain has TRBV7-7 and TRBJ2-5; the D gene is possibly TRBD1 (6 bases). CDR3 length: 14 residues. Germline V lookup: CDR1 SSHAT, CDR2 FNYEAQ (reference sequence). The CDR3 nucleotides read TGTGCTAGCAGCCCAACAGGGTTCCAAGAGACCCAGTACTTC. Translation: CASSPTGFQETQYF.

V is TRBV19 and J is TRBJ1-4, with 9 bases aligning to TRBD1. The CDR3 length is 15 residues. Looked up from germline, CDR1 is LNHDA and CDR2 is SQIVND (reference sequence). V shed 6 bases, J shed 8 bases, and the junction held 10 bases outside the gene matches. This chain's CDR3 is CASRNPGQGGEKLFF. Here the CDR3 DNA reads TGTGCCAGTAGGAATCCGGGACAGGGAGGGGAAAAACTGTTTTTT.

The chain employs TRBV4-1 and TRBJ2-2; the match to TRBD1 covers 9 bases. Losses at the gene ends were 4 bases for V and 4 bases for J; bases not matched to a gene: 7. CDR3 size: 16 residues. Germline assignment: CDR1 MGHRA and CDR2 YSYEKL. This CDR3 is CASSPTGTGLTGELFF. In nucleotides, the CDR3 is TGCGCCAGCAGCCCTACTGGGACAGGGCTCACCGGGGAGCTGTTTTTT.

The chain joins TRBV2 to TRBJ2-3; D not resolved. Looked up from germline, CDR1 is SNHLY and CDR2 is FYNNEI. The CDR3 runs 13 residues. The V and J ends lost 7 bases and 7 bases respectively, with 15 bases between them. This chain's CDR3 is CASKTSFGNTQYF. The CDR3 bases are TGTGCCAGCAAAACCTCGTTCGGAAATACGCAGTATTTT.

This clone was counted only a few times. This chain links TRBV7-9 with TRBJ2-6; D is ambiguous. CDR3 size: 15 residues. Germline V gene lookup returns CDR1 SEHNR and CDR2 FQNEAQ (reference sequence). V shed 7 bases and J shed 1 base, with 11 bases lying between them. The CDR3 is CASTRPFSGANVLTF. The CDR3 DNA reads as TGTGCCAGCACCAGGCCATTTTCTGGGGCCAACGTCCTGACTTTC.

The V and J genes are TRBV15 and TRBJ2-2; D perhaps matches TRBD2 (5 bases). The germline V and J ends were trimmed by 6 bases and 6 bases, with 14 bases remaining between them. This CDR3 is 14 amino acids long. The V gene's germline CDR1 is LNHNV and CDR2 YYDKDF (reference sequence). The CDR3 nucleotides are TGTGCCACCAGGAGGGATGGCGCGGCCGGGGAGCTGTTTTTT. Translation gives CATRRDGAAGELFF.

The chain links TRBV19 to TRBJ2-2; D might be TRBD1 (5 bases). V lost 7 bases and J 5 bases, leaving 20 bases between the germline ends. Germline V gene sequence: CDR1 LNHDA, CDR2 SQIVND (reference sequence). The CDR3 sequence is 16 residues long. The CDR3 DNA sequence: TGTGCCAGTACCCCCCTTCGGCAGGGTAGTACCGGGGAGCTGTTTTTT. As protein: CASTPLRQGSTGELFF.

The J gene is TRBJ1-6, the V gene TRBV30; D is unresolved. This CDR3 contains 15 residues. Trimming pared 2 bases from V and 8 bases from J, leaving 16 bases between. CDR1 GTSNPN and CDR2 SVGIG come from the germline V gene (reference sequence). CDR3: CAWSISPEVDSPLHF. The DNA of the CDR3 is TGTGCCTGGAGTATCTCCCCTGAGGTGGATTCACCCCTCCACTTT.

V usage is TRBV6-6 and J usage is TRBJ1-1; tentatively, D is TRBD1 (6 bases). V lost 5 bases and J lost 2, with 18 bases in between. CDR1 is MNHNY and CDR2 is SVGAGI in the germline V gene (reference sequence). This CDR3 has 16 amino acids. This CDR3 reads CASSRRGGRRNTEAFF. The CDR3 nucleotides read TGTGCCAGCAGTCGAAGGGGGGGGAGGAGAAACACTGAAGCTTTCTTT.

In its sample, this clone was seen once. This sequence joins TRBV7-3 and TRBJ2-1; 10 nucleotides line up with TRBD1. The CDR3 covers 13 residues. The germline V gene encodes CDR1 SGHTA and CDR2 FQGTGA. J was trimmed by 10 bases and V by 5 bases; bases with no gene match: 5. CDR3 sequence reads: CASSRGTGEEQFF. CDR3 DNA: TGTGCCAGCAGCCGAGGGACAGGGGAGGAGCAGTTCTTC. Combining the CDR3 with reference TRBV7-3 and TRBJ2-1 gives the whole variable domain GAGVSQTPSNKVTEKGKYVELRCDPISGHTALYWYRQSLGQGPEFLIYFQGTGAADDSGLPNDRFFAVRPEGSVSTLKIQRTERGDSAVYLCASSRGTGEEQFFGPGTRLTVL.

The chain is built from TRBV24-1 and TRBJ2-3; D is uncertain. Trimming left V 1 base short and J 1 base short, with 5 bases between. The CDR3 length is 14 residues. Germline CDR1 reads KGHDR; CDR2 reads SFDVKD. CDR3 DNA sequence: TGTGCCACCAGTGATTTCTATGGCACAGATACGCAGTATTTT. Its protein product is CATSDFYGTDTQYF.

The chain has TRBV28 and TRBJ2-3, with TRBD2 matching over 11 bases. Looked up from germline, CDR1 is MDHEN and CDR2 is SYDVKM. The CDR3 is made up of 16 amino acids. V lost 5 bases and J lost 4; bases outside the gene matches: 8. The CDR3 loop is CASSPLSGGASDTQYF. In nucleotides, the CDR3 is TGTGCCAGCAGTCCACTTAGCGGGGGGGCTTCAGATACGCAGTATTTT.

This chain joins TRBV4-3 and TRBJ2-1, with D tentatively TRBD1 or TRBD2 (5 bases each). With 1 base removed from V and 5 bases from J, the gap between germline ends came to 9 bases. The CDR3 spans 14 residues. The germline V gene encodes CDR1 LGHNA and CDR2 YSLEER. This chain's CDR3 is CASSQGVGDNEQFF. DNA for the CDR3: TGCGCCAGCAGCCAAGGGGTGGGGGACAATGAGCAGTTCTTC.

The chain is built from TRBV10-1 and TRBJ1-2, with TRBD1 identical over 7 bases. V was clipped by 6 bases and J by 1 base; unmatched bases: 11. The CDR3 extends over 16 amino acids. CDR1 WNHNN and CDR2 SYGVQD come from the germline V gene (reference sequence). CDR3 residues: CASRGRWTGLNYGYTF. CDR3 nucleotide sequence: TGCGCCAGCAGGGGAAGGTGGACAGGACTTAACTATGGCTACACCTTC.

CDR3 DNA: TGTGCCAGCAGCCCCAAGACTAGCGGGCGCTGGGAGACCCAGTACTTC. Translation gives CASSPKTSGRWETQYF. This chain uses TRBV7-8 with TRBJ2-5, with 10 bases fitting TRBD2. J was trimmed by 5 bases and V by 5 bases; bases with no gene match: 11. CDR3 length: 16 residues. Per the germline V gene, CDR1 is SGHVS and CDR2 is FQNEAQ.

V is TRBV6-6 and J is TRBJ2-5; 12 nucleotides match TRBD2. V dropped 4 bases and J dropped 5; count of bases not matched to a gene: 5. The CDR3 is 15 amino acids. CDR1 and CDR2 from the germline V gene are MNHNY and SVGAGI (reference sequence). CDR3 DNA: TGTGCCAGCAGTTTCCCTAGCGGGGGGGAGGAGACCCAGTACTTC. Protein: CASSFPSGGEETQYF.

The chain uses TRBV9 and TRBJ1-2; weak D call: TRBD1 (6 bases). Trimming removed 3 bases at V and 4 bases at J, with 19 bases between. Germline V gene lookup returns CDR1 SGDLS and CDR2 YYNGEE. This CDR3 comprises 16 residues. CDR3 loop: CASSARRGDGLYGYTF. CDR3 DNA sequence: TGTGCCAGCAGCGCAAGGAGGGGGGACGGACTCTATGGCTACACCTTC.